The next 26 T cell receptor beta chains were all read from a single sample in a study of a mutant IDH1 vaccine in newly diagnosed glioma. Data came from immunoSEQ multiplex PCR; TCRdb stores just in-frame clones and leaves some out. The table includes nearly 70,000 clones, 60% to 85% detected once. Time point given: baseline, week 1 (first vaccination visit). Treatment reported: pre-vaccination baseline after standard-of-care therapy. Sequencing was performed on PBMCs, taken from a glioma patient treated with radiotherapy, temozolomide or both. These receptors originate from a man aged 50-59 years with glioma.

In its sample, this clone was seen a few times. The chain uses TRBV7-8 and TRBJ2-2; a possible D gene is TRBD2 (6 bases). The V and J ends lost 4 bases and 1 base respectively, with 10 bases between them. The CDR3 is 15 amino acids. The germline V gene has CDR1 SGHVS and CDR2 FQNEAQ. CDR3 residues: CASSSGTVNTGELFF. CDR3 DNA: TGTGCCAGCAGCTCCGGGACTGTGAACACCGGGGAGCTGTTTTTT.

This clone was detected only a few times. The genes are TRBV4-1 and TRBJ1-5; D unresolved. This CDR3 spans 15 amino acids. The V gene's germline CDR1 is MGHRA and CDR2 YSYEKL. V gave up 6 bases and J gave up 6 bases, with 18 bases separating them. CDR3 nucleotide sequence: TGCGCCAGCAGTCTCGGGCCTTCAACGGGTCAGCCCCAGCATTTT. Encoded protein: CASSLGPSTGQPQHF.

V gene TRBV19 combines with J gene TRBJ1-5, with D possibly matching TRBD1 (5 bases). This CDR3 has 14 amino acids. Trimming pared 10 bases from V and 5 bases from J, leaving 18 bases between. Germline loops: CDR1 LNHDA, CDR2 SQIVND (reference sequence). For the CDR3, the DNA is TGTGCCACTAACGGGGACCGACCATATCAGCCCCAGCATTTT. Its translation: CATNGDRPYQPQHF. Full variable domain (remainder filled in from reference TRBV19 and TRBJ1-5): DGGITQSPKYLFRKEGQNVTLSCEQNLNHDAMYWYRQDPGQGLRLIYYSQIVNDFQKGDIAEGYSVSREKKESFPLTVTSAQKNPTAFYLCATNGDRPYQPQHFGDGTRLSIL.

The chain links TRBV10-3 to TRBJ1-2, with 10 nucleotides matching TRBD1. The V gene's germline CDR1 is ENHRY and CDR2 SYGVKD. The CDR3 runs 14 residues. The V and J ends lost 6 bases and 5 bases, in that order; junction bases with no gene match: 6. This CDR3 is CAIRGGQGSYGYTF. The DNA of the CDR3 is TGTGCCATCAGGGGGGGACAGGGGAGTTATGGCTACACCTTC.

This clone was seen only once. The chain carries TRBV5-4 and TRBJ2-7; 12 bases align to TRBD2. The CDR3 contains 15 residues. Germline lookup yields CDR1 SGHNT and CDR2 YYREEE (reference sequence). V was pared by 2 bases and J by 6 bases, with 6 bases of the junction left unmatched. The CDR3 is CASSFPSGGGTEQYF. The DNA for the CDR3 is TGTGCCAGCAGCTTCCCTAGCGGGGGGGGGACCGAGCAGTACTTC.

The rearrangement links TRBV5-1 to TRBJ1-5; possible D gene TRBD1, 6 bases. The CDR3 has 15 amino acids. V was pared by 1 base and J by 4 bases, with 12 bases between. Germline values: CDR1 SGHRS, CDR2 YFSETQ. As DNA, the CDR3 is TGCGCCAGCAGCTTGACGGACAGTCGGAATCAGCCCCAGCATTTT. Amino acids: CASSLTDSRNQPQHF.

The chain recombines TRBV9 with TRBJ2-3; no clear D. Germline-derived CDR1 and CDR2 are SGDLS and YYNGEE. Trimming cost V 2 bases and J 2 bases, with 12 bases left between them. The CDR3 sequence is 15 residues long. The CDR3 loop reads CASSVPITPTDTQYF. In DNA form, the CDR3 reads TGTGCCAGCAGCGTGCCTATTACCCCCACAGATACGCAGTATTTT.

This chain's CDR3 is CASSNTRGQGWGERNTEAFF. The CDR3 bases are TGTGCCAGCAGCAATACACGGGGACAGGGTTGGGGTGAGCGGAACACTGAAGCTTTCTTT. The V gene is TRBV5-4, the J gene TRBJ1-1; TRBD1 matches at 9 bases. Losses at the gene ends were 4 bases for V and 1 base for J; bases not matched to a gene: 20. The length of the CDR3 is 20 residues. From germline, CDR1 is SGHNT and CDR2 YYREEE (reference sequence). The full variable domain, with the rest looked up from reference TRBV5-4 and TRBJ1-1, is ETGVTQSPTHLIKTRGQQVTLRCSSQSGHNTVSWYQQALGQGPQFIFQYYREEENGRGNFPPRFSGLQFPNYSSELNVNALELDDSALYLCASSNTRGQGWGERNTEAFFGQGTRLTVV.

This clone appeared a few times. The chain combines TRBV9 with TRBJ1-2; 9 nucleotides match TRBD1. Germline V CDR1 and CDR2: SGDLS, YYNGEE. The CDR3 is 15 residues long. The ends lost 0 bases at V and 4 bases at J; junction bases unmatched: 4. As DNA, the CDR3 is TGTGCCAGCAGCGTAGGGGACAGGGCAGGCTATGGCTACACCTTC. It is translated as CASSVGDRAGYGYTF. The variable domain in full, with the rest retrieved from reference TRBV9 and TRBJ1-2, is DSGVTQTPKHLITATGQRVTLRCSPRSGDLSVYWYQQSLDQGLQFLIQYYNGEERAKGNILERFSAQQFPDLHSELNLSSLELGDSALYFCASSVGDRAGYGYTFGSGTRLTVV.

Here the CDR3 DNA reads TGCGCCAGCAGCTTGGGGGTAGACGAGCAGTACTTC. It is translated as CASSLGVDEQYF. The V gene is TRBV5-1, the J gene TRBJ2-7, with D unresolved. V was cut by 0 bases and J by 5 bases, with 6 bases left in between. The germline V gene encodes CDR1 SGHRS and CDR2 YFSETQ. The CDR3 is 12 amino acids.

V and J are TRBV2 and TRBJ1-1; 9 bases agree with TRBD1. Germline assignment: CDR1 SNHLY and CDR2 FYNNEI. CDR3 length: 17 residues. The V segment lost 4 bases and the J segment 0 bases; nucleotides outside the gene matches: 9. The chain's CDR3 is CASSGFAGQGMNTEAFF. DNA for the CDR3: TGTGCCAGCAGTGGATTTGCGGGACAGGGAATGAACACTGAAGCTTTCTTT. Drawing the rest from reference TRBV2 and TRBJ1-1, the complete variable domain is EPEVTQTPSHQVTQMGQEVILRCVPISNHLYFYWYRQILGQKVEFLVSFYNNEISEKSEIFDDQFSVERPDGSNFTLKIRSTKLEDSAMYFCASSGFAGQGMNTEAFFGQGTRLTVV.

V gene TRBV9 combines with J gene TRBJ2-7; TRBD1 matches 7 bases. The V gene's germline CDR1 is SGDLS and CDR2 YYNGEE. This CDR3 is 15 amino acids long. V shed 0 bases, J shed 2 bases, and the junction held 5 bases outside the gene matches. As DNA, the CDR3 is TGTGCCAGCAGCGTAGACCCGGGACAGACCTACGAGCAGTACTTC. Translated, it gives CASSVDPGQTYEQYF.

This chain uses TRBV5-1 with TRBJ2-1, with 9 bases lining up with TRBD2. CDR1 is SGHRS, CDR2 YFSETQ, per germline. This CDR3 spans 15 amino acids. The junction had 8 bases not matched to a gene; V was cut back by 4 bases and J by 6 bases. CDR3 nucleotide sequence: TGCGCCAGCAGCCAGTTAGCGGGGGAGGGCAATGAGCAGTTCTTC. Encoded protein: CASSQLAGEGNEQFF. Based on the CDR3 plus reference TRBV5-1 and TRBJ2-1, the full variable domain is KAGVTQTPRYLIKTRGQQVTLSCSPISGHRSVSWYQQTPGQGLQFLFEYFSETQRNKGNFPGRFSGRQFSNSRSEMNVSTLELGDSALYLCASSQLAGEGNEQFFGPGTRLTVL.

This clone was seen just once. Written as DNA, the CDR3 is TGTGCCAGCAGCTTGGGAACGTTCTACGAGCAGTACTTC. Its translation: CASSLGTFYEQYF. V and J are TRBV5-6 and TRBJ2-7, with D unresolved. CDR1 is SGHDT and CDR2 is YYEEEE in the germline V gene. The V end lost 0 bases, the J end lost 3 bases, and 7 bases lay between the germline ends. This CDR3 has 13 amino acids.

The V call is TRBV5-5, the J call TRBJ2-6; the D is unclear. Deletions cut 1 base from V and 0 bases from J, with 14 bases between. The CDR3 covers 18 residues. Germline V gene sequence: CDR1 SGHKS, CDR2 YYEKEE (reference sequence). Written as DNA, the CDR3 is TGTGCCAGCAGCTTGCCAGTCATCTTGCGCTCTGGGGCCAACGTCCTGACTTTC. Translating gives CASSLPVILRSGANVLTF.

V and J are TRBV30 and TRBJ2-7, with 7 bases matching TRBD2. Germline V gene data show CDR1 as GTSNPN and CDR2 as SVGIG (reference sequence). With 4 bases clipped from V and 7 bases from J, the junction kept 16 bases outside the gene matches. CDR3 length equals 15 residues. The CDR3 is CAWTLGGPRAGEQYF. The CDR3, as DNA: TGTGCCTGGACCCTGGGAGGGCCGCGCGCGGGGGAGCAGTACTTC. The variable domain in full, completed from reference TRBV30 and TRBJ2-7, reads SQTIHQWPATLVQPVGSPLSLECTVEGTSNPNLYWYRQAAGRGLQLLFYSVGIGQISSEVPQNLSASRPQDRQFILSSKKLLLSDSGFYLCAWTLGGPRAGEQYFGPGTRLTVT.

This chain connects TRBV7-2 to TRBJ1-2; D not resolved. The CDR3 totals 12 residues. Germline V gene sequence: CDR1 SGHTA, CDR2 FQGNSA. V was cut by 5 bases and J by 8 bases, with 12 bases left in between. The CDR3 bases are TGTGCCAGCAGCCTGGACCGGGAGGGCTACACCTTC. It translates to CASSLDREGYTF.

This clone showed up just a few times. CDR3 sequence (DNA): TGTGCCAGTAGTATTAGTAACAGGGCGGACTATGGCTACACCTTC. Translated, it gives CASSISNRADYGYTF. The chain couples TRBV19 to TRBJ1-2; weak D call: TRBD1 (6 bases). Trimming pared 3 bases from V and 3 bases from J, leaving 14 bases between. The germline V gene has CDR1 LNHDA and CDR2 SQIVND (reference sequence). The CDR3 contains 15 residues. Combining the CDR3 with reference TRBV19 and TRBJ1-2 gives the whole variable domain DGGITQSPKYLFRKEGQNVTLSCEQNLNHDAMYWYRQDPGQGLRLIYYSQIVNDFQKGDIAEGYSVSREKKESFPLTVTSAQKNPTAFYLCASSISNRADYGYTFGSGTRLTVV.

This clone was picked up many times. CDR3 sequence (DNA): TGTGCCAGCAGCCGCTCCGTAATCGAGCAGTACTTC. It encodes CASSRSVIEQYF. The genes are TRBV7-9 and TRBJ2-7; D is unclear. The V gene lost 5 bases and the J gene lost 6 bases, with 11 bases spanning the gap. Germline V gene data show CDR1 as SEHNR and CDR2 as FQNEAQ (reference sequence). The CDR3 runs 12 residues.

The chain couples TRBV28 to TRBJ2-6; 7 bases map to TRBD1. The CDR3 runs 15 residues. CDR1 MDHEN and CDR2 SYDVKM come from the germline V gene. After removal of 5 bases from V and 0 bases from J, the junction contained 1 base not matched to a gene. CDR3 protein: CASSRTGSGANVLTF. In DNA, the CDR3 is TGTGCCAGCAGTCGGACAGGCTCTGGGGCCAACGTCCTGACTTTC.

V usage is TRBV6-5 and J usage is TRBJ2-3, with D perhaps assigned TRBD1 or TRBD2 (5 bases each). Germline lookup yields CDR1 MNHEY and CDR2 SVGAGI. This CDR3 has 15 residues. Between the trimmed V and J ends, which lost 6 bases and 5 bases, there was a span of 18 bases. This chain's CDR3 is CASRPIGQGVDTQYF. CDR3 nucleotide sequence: TGTGCCAGCAGACCGATCGGCCAGGGAGTAGATACGCAGTATTTT.

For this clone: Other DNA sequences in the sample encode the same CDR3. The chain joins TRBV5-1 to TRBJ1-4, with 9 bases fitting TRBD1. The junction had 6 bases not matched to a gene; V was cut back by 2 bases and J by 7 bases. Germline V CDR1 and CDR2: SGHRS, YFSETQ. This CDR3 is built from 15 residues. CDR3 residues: CASSFNRGLGEKLFF. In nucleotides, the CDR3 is TGCGCCAGCAGCTTTAACAGGGGGCTAGGTGAAAAACTGTTTTTT.

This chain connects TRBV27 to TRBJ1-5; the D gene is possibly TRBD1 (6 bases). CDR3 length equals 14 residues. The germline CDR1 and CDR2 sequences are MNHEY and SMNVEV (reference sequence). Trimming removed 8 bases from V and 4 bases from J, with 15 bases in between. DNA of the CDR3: TGTGCCAGCCACGCGGGGGGCAGAAATCAGCCCCAGCATTTT. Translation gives CASHAGGRNQPQHF.

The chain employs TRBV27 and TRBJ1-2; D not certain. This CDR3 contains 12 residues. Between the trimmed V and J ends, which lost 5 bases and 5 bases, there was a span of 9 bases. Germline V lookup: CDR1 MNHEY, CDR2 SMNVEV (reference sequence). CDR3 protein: CASSAGRYGYTF. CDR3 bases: TGTGCCAGCAGTGCAGGCCGATATGGCTACACCTTC.

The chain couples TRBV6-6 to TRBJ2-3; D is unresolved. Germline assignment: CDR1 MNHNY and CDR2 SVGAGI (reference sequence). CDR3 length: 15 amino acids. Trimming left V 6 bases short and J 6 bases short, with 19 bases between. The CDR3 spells CASRPPTAKRDTQYF. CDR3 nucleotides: TGTGCCAGCAGGCCTCCGACCGCTAAGAGGGATACGCAGTATTTT.

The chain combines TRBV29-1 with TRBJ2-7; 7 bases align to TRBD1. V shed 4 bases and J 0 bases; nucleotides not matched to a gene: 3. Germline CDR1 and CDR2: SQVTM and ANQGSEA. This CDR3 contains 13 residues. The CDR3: CSVGQGSSYEQYF. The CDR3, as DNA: TGCAGCGTTGGACAGGGATCCTCCTACGAGCAGTACTTC.